A selection of T cell receptor beta chains follows, all from one sample in a study of memory CD4+ T cells and cytomegalovirus serostatus. Clones were read by immunoSEQ multiplex PCR, and TCRdb kept only the in-frame ones, dropping some. The sample has more than 40,000 clones; over 65% are singletons. Sequencing was performed on memory CD4+ T cells from blood. All receptors derive from an adult in good health and CMV-seronegative. The CDR3 runs from the conserved cysteine through the conserved F or W. D genes are given only for firm matches. Expanded clones are given a class, and other clones once, few, many or no size at all.

NA	TRBD2	TRBV6-5	TRBJ2-7	TGTGCCAGCAGTATGCACCCGGGACTAGAGCTCGAGCAGTACTTC	CASSMHPGLELEQYF
few	NA	TRBV6-5	TRBJ1-6	TGTGCCAGCAGTTTTGACTATAATTCACCCCTCCACTTT	CASSFDYNSPLHF
few	TRBD1	TRBV5-1	TRBJ1-1	TGCGCCAGCAGCTTGGCGGGGGGACAGGAGAACACTGAAGCTTTCTTT	CASSLAGGQENTEAFF
NA	TRBD2	TRBV5-1	TRBJ2-4	TGCGCCAGCAGCTTGGGCGATAGCGGGACCAGCGATAAAAACATTCAGTACTTC	CASSLGDSGTSDKNIQYF
medium-sized	NA	TRBV13	TRBJ1-2	TGTGCCAGCAGCTTTCAGAGAGGGCAAGGCTACACCTTC	CASSFQRGQGYTF
NA	NA	TRBV29-1	TRBJ1-2	TGCAGCGTTGCCCCCACAGGGAATGGCTACACCTTC	CSVAPTGNGYTF
NA	NA	TRBV5-1	TRBJ2-2	TGCGCCAGCAGCTCAGCAATGGGGAACACCGGGGAGCTGTTTTTT	CASSSAMGNTGELFF
few	NA	TRBV7-8	TRBJ2-3	TGTGCCAGCAGCTTTGGAGGCGGGGGCACAGATACGCAGTATTTT	CASSFGGGGTDTQYF
NA	TRBD2	TRBV7-2	TRBJ2-7	TGTGCCAGCAGCTTAGCGGGGACTAGCTACGAGCAGTACTTC	CASSLAGTSYEQYF
once	NA	TRBV11-1	TRBJ2-3	TGTGCCAGCAGCTTAGGCGGGTTGGATACGCAGTATTTT	CASSLGGLDTQYF
NA	NA	TRBV23-1	TRBJ2-7	TGCGCCAGCAGTCAAGGACGTAACCTCTCCTACGAGCAGTACTTC	CASSQGRNLSYEQYF
NA	TRBD1	TRBV28	TRBJ2-2	TGTGCCAGCAGCGGACAGGTCGGGGACACCGGGGAGCTGTTTTTT	CASSGQVGDTGELFF
NA	TRBD2	TRBV19	TRBJ2-7	TGTGCCAGTACGCCGGGACTAGCGAGCTCCTACGAGCAGTACTTC	CASTPGLASSYEQYF
NA	NA	TRBV7-9	TRBJ1-5	TGTGCCAGCAGCCCCGACGGAAATCAGCCCCAGCATTTT	CASSPDGNQPQHF
NA	TRBD1	TRBV6-1	TRBJ2-7	TGTGCCAGCACTGGGACAGGGACGGCCTACGAGCAGTACTTC	CASTGTGTAYEQYF
NA	TRBD2	TRBV5-1	TRBJ2-2	TGCGCCAGCCGCCTAGCGGGAAACACCGGGGAGCTGTTTTTT	CASRLAGNTGELFF
NA	NA	TRBV6-5	TRBJ1-5	TGTGCCAGCACCTACCCGGGGGGCGCCGATCAGCCCCAGCATTTT	CASTYPGGADQPQHF
few	NA	TRBV9	TRBJ1-1	TGTGCCAGCAGCCGACAGGTGAACACTGAAGCTTTCTTT	CASSRQVNTEAFF
NA	TRBD1	TRBV28	TRBJ1-1	TGTGCCAGCTTGTGGCACAGGGGTCGGGACACTGAAGCTTTCTTT	CASLWHRGRDTEAFF
once	TRBD1	TRBV5-6	TRBJ1-1	TGTGCCAGCAATATGTACAGGGGGCAAGGTGGTGGGAACACTGAAGCTTTCTTT	CASNMYRGQGGGNTEAFF
once	NA	TRBV4-1	TRBJ2-6	TGCGCCAGCAGCCAAGTAGCCAGCAGCTCTGGGGCCAACGTCCTGACTTTC	CASSQVASSSGANVLTF
few	NA	TRBV2	TRBJ2-4	TGTGCCAGCACCCCGGAAGGGAGAAACATTCAGTACTTC	CASTPEGRNIQYF
NA	NA	TRBV7-9	TRBJ1-3	TGTGCCAGCAGCTTGACAGGTTCTGGAAACACCATATATTTT	CASSLTGSGNTIYF
NA	NA	TRBV19	TRBJ2-7	TGTGCCAGTAGTGACAGTAGCTCCGGGACATCCTACGAGCAGTACTTC	CASSDSSSGTSYEQYF
once	NA	TRBV10-3	TRBJ2-7	TGTGCCATCAGTGACGTAGCCTACGAGCAGTACTTC	CAISDVAYEQYF
few	TRBD1	TRBV11-3	TRBJ1-1	TGTGCCAGCAGCCCTGGACAGGGTGCGAACACTGAAGCTTTCTTT	CASSPGQGANTEAFF
once	NA	TRBV5-6	TRBJ2-5	TGTGCCAGCTCTTCGAGGGAGACCCAGTACTTC	CASSSRETQYF
NA	TRBD1	TRBV28	TRBJ2-7	TGTGCCAGCAGTTCCACTCGGACAGGGAACTACGAGCAGTACTTC	CASSSTRTGNYEQYF
NA	TRBD1	TRBV30	TRBJ1-4	TGTGCCGGGAAAGGGACAGGAGGTGAAAAACTGTTTTTT	CAGKGTGGEKLFF
NA	NA	TRBV28	TRBJ1-5	TGTGCCAGCAGTCGGGGAGGGGGGCGGCAGCCCCAGCATTTT	CASSRGGGRQPQHF
NA	NA	TRBV6-6	TRBJ1-1	TGTGCCAGCCGCCGGGGGGAAACCACTGAAGCTTTCTTT	CASRRGETTEAFF
NA	NA	TRBV7-9	TRBJ2-7	TGTGCCAGCAGCCTTGGATCCGACGAGCAGTACTTC	CASSLGSDEQYF
NA	TRBD2	TRBV2	TRBJ2-1	TGTGCCAGCTTCAAAGATCGGGGGGGCGATGAGCAGTTCTTC	CASFKDRGGDEQFF
once	NA	TRBV5-6	TRBJ1-1	TGTGCCAGCAGCTTGGGGGACACTGAAGCTTTCTTT	CASSLGDTEAFF
NA	TRBD1	TRBV10-3	TRBJ1-4	TGTGCCACCGACCCACAGGGGAGACTTGAAAAACTGTTTTTT	CATDPQGRLEKLFF
NA	NA	TRBV19	TRBJ2-1	TGTGCCAGTGCCCTTCTCTCCTACAATGAGCAGTTCTTC	CASALLSYNEQFF
NA	NA	TRBV30	TRBJ2-2	TGTGCCTGGATCAAAAGCGGCCTTAACACCGGGGAGCTGTTTTTT	CAWIKSGLNTGELFF
few	TRBD2	TRBV7-8	TRBJ2-2	TGTGCCAGCAGCTCGGGACTAGCGGGACTAGAAACCGGGGAGCTGTTTTTT	CASSSGLAGLETGELFF
NA	TRBD2	TRBV28	TRBJ2-1	TGTGCCAGCAGCAAAACCCGGGGGCGTTCGATGACTAGCGGGAGGCTGAGTTCCTACAATGAGCAGTTCTTC	CASSKTRGRSMTSGRLSSYNEQFF
NA	TRBD1	TRBV7-2	TRBJ2-3	TGTGCCAGCAACCAACAGGGGGCAAGAGTTACGCAGTATTTT	CASNQQGARVTQYF
NA	TRBD1	TRBV18	TRBJ2-2	TGTGCCAGCTCACCAGTTACAGGGGACACCGGGGAGCTGTTTTTT	CASSPVTGDTGELFF
NA	NA	TRBV5-1	TRBJ2-1	TGCGCCAGCAGATCTACCGGGACACCGGCAGGGGAGCAGTTCTTC	CASRSTGTPAGEQFF
NA	NA	TRBV27	TRBJ2-3	TGTGCCAGCAGTTTAGGCTATACGCAGTATTTT	CASSLGYTQYF
NA	NA	TRBV9	TRBJ1-1	TGTGCCAGCGAAAGGCTTTCGAACACTGAAGCTTTCTTT	CASERLSNTEAFF
NA	NA	TRBV5-6	TRBJ2-5	TGTGCCAGCAGCTTGCTGACCCAAGAGACCCAGTACTTC	CASSLLTQETQYF
NA	NA	TRBV4-3	TRBJ1-2	TGCGCCAGCAGCCAATTTACAGGGTTCTATGGCTACACCTTC	CASSQFTGFYGYTF
NA	TRBD2	TRBV28	TRBJ2-5	TGTGCCAGCAGTTTCCCCGGGGTAGCGGGAGGGGAGACCCAGTACTTC	CASSFPGVAGGETQYF
NA	NA	TRBV6-5	TRBJ1-4	TGTGCCAGCAGGGACACAACTAATGAAAAACTGTTTTTT	CASRDTTNEKLFF
NA	TRBD2	TRBV2	TRBJ2-7	TGTGCCAGCAGTCCCTATCCTAGCGGCCAAGCCCCCGAGCAGTACTTC	CASSPYPSGQAPEQYF
NA	NA	TRBV5-5	TRBJ1-4	TGTGCCAGCAGCTTGTCGCAGGGGCTGTTTTTT	CASSLSQGLFF
NA	NA	TRBV19	TRBJ1-5	TGTGCCAGTAGTATTAAGGGGTATTCCAATCAGCCCCAGCATTTT	CASSIKGYSNQPQHF
NA	TRBD2	TRBV18	TRBJ2-5	TGTGCCAGCTCCCCCCGCCTAGCGGGAGGAGAGACCCAGTACTTC	CASSPRLAGGETQYF
NA	NA	TRBV11-3	TRBJ2-3	TGTGCCAGCAGCTTCGGGTTCGGCACAGATACGCAGTATTTT	CASSFGFGTDTQYF
NA	NA	TRBV5-1	TRBJ2-3	TGCGCCAGCAGCTTGGAACCGGGGGCAGATACGCAGTATTTT	CASSLEPGADTQYF
NA	TRBD1	TRBV2	TRBJ2-2	TGTGCCAGCTCGAGACAGGGCGGGGAGCTGTTTTTT	CASSRQGGELFF